This TCR beta chain was recorded in a study of long-term antiretroviral therapy in people with HIV. Broader study findings: Repertoires in HIV (unlike those of controls) had narrower CDR3 length ranges.

Two or more post-ART PBMC samples, plus at least one pre-ART sample, were available for each donor. Every single participant having HIV got treatment inside the United States. CDR1 and CDR2 from the germline V gene are SEHNR and FQNEAQ (reference sequence). The CDR3 runs to 13 residues. With V trimmed by 6 bases and J by 5 bases, 1 base remained unmatched. Runs used v3.0 of the immunoSEQ assay and were done at survey level. Only in-frame clones appear in the TCRdb table, and some are missing; sequencing was by immunoSEQ multiplex PCR. The data contain around 20,000 clones, about nine tenths of them seen just once; the ten biggest clones take up approximately 9.6%. Concerning this clone itself: The antigen remains undetermined.

Material: unsorted PBMCs, obtained 3 years after starting antiretroviral therapy. The chain links TRBV7-9 to TRBJ2-1; 10 nucleotides align to TRBD1. The TCR comes from a man over 45 with HIV. The CDR3 DNA reads as TGTGCCAGCAGGGGGACAGGGGACAATGAGCAGTTCTTC. Protein: CASRGTGDNEQFF.